A single sample is the source of the 23 T cell receptor beta chains below, sequenced in a study of T cell responses to AZD1222 COVID-19 vaccine. The protocol was immunoSEQ multiplex PCR, while the TCRdb copy is restricted to in-frame clones and leaves out a portion. The top ten hold under 2% of the sample, which has 150,000 or so clones, about 89% seen once. The sequencing here drew on peripheral blood, taken on day 0 of AZD1222 vaccination. These receptors all stem from an adult in good health.

The chain couples TRBV2 to TRBJ2-1, with a tentative D call TRBD1 (6 bases). The CDR3 consists of 16 residues. The germline V and J ends were trimmed by 3 bases and 7 bases, with 19 bases remaining between them. Germline V lookup: CDR1 SNHLY, CDR2 FYNNEI. CDR3 sequence (DNA): TGTGCCAGCAGTGAGTTCGGAACAGGGATAGAGAATGAGCAGTTCTTC. The encoded protein is CASSEFGTGIENEQFF.

The rearrangement links TRBV9 to TRBJ1-2; 7 positions agree with TRBD1. CDR3 size: 14 residues. The ends lost 3 bases at V and 2 bases at J; junction bases unmatched: 4. CDR1 SGDLS and CDR2 YYNGEE come from the germline V gene. The CDR3 bases are TGTGCCAGCAGCGCTATGGACAGGAACTATGGCTACACCTTC. Its translation is CASSAMDRNYGYTF.

The rearrangement uses TRBV9 and TRBJ2-2; 7 positions match TRBD1. Germline V gives CDR1 SGDLS, CDR2 YYNGEE. V lost 2 bases and J lost 3; bases outside the gene matches: 13. This CDR3 has 18 residues. The CDR3 is CASSVGQSNSVYTGELFF. CDR3 sequence (DNA): TGTGCCAGCAGCGTGGGACAGTCTAATTCGGTTTACACCGGGGAGCTGTTTTTT.

The chain couples TRBV15 to TRBJ1-1; D gene unclear. CDR1 and CDR2 from the germline V gene are LNHNV and YYDKDF (reference sequence). Trimming left V 3 bases short and J 6 bases short, with 14 bases between. There are 14 residues in the CDR3. CDR3 in amino acids: CATSRPRKGSEAFF. The DNA of the CDR3 is TGTGCCACCAGCAGGCCACGAAAAGGTTCTGAAGCTTTCTTT.

This rearrangement joins TRBV19 to TRBJ1-5, with 9 bases fitting TRBD1. V was clipped by 9 bases and J by 2 bases; unmatched bases: 5. The CDR3 consists of 14 residues. Germline V gene sequence: CDR1 LNHDA, CDR2 SQIVND (reference sequence). CDR3 sequence reads: CASTGGLGNQPQHF. The CDR3 region has the DNA TGTGCCAGCACAGGGGGCCTGGGCAATCAGCCCCAGCATTTT.

The J gene is TRBJ1-1, the V gene TRBV6-2 or TRBV6-3; perhaps TRBD1 as D (5 bases). V lost 4 bases to trimming and J lost 1 base, with 16 bases between them. Germline V gene data show CDR1 as MNHEY and CDR2 as SVGEGT. The length of the CDR3 is 16 residues. DNA for the CDR3: TGTGCCAGCAGTTTCAAGGGGTATAGCCCGAACACTGAAGCTTTCTTT. As protein: CASSFKGYSPNTEAFF.

The genes are TRBV29-1 and TRBJ1-2; D is undetermined. CDR1 and CDR2 (germline): SQVTM, ANQGSEA. This CDR3 contains 11 residues. V shed 7 bases and J shed 5 bases, with 11 bases lying between them. CDR3 protein: CSARGGYGYTF. DNA of the CDR3: TGCAGCGCCCGGGGAGGGTATGGCTACACCTTC.

This chain joins TRBV19 and TRBJ2-7; 11 positions match TRBD1. The V gene's germline CDR1 is LNHDA and CDR2 SQIVND (reference sequence). With 4 bases clipped from V and 0 bases from J, the junction kept 2 bases outside the gene matches. The CDR3 runs 15 residues. CDR3 protein: CASSTGTGGSYEQYF. The CDR3 nucleotides are TGTGCCAGTAGTACCGGGACAGGGGGCTCCTACGAGCAGTACTTC.

This sequence joins TRBV6-5 and TRBJ2-7; no clear D. The CDR3 runs to 13 residues. Germline V gene lookup returns CDR1 MNHEY and CDR2 SVGAGI. The germline V and J ends were trimmed by 6 bases and 0 bases, with 9 bases remaining between them. The CDR3 sequence is CASRARSSYEQYF. The CDR3 coding sequence is TGTGCCAGCAGGGCCCGATCCTCCTACGAGCAGTACTTC.

V gene TRBV5-6 combines with J gene TRBJ1-2; D gene ambiguous. The V end lost 0 bases, the J end lost 7 bases, and 13 bases lay between the germline ends. CDR1 is SGHDT, CDR2 YYEEEE, per germline. The CDR3 totals 14 residues. The CDR3 DNA reads as TGTGCCAGCAGCTTGGCCGGGATTCGCGGTGGCTACACCTTC. Its protein product is CASSLAGIRGGYTF.

The chain uses TRBV7-9 and TRBJ1-6; maybe TRBD1 (5 bases). The germline V and J ends were trimmed by 1 base and 0 bases, with 10 bases remaining between them. Germline assignment: CDR1 SEHNR and CDR2 FQNEAQ (reference sequence). CDR3 size: 17 residues. The CDR3 region is CASSLVAGSSYNSPLHF. The CDR3 region has the DNA TGTGCCAGCAGCTTAGTGGCAGGGAGCTCCTATAATTCACCCCTCCACTTT.

The gene calls are TRBV19 and TRBJ2-1; 10 bases align to TRBD2. Germline CDR1 is LNHDA and CDR2 is SQIVND (reference sequence). This CDR3 has 16 amino acids. The trim removed 3 bases at V and 9 bases at J, leaving 11 bases unmatched. As DNA, the CDR3 is TGTGCCAGTAGTATCAGAGCGGGAGGGCCTGTAGGTGAGCAGTTCTTC. It codes for CASSIRAGGPVGEQFF.

The J gene is TRBJ1-4, the V gene TRBV7-2; 9 bases fit TRBD1. J gave up 7 bases and V 3 bases, and 6 bases lay outside the gene matches. The CDR3 loop spans 15 amino acids. Germline V gives CDR1 SGHTA, CDR2 FQGNSA. The CDR3 reads CASSFMGTGSEKLFF. CDR3 nucleotides: TGTGCCAGCAGCTTTATGGGGACAGGGAGTGAAAAACTGTTTTTT.

In this sample, this clone turned up once. The V call is TRBV11-2, the J call TRBJ2-4; D unclear. Germline V CDR1 and CDR2: SGHAT, FQNNGV. Trimming removed 1 base from V and 0 bases from J, with 19 bases in between. There are 19 residues in the CDR3. The CDR3 sequence is CASSLVSHAQDRAKNIQYF. For the CDR3, the DNA is TGTGCCAGCAGCTTAGTCAGTCACGCTCAGGACCGAGCCAAAAACATTCAGTACTTC.

The chain employs TRBV10-3 and TRBJ1-2, with D possibly being TRBD1 (6 bases). V was shortened by 6 bases and J by 1 base, with 9 bases between the two germline ends. Germline CDR1 is ENHRY and CDR2 is SYGVKD. There are 13 residues in the CDR3. The CDR3 loop is CAISRDNNYGYTF. CDR3 in DNA: TGTGCCATCAGCAGGGACAATAACTATGGCTACACCTTC.

The genes are TRBV6-5 and TRBJ1-4; the D gene is possibly TRBD1 (6 bases). Germline assignment: CDR1 MNHEY and CDR2 SVGAGI. This CDR3 contains 14 residues. With 6 bases removed from V and 2 bases from J, the gap between germline ends came to 10 bases. CDR3 bases: TGTGCCAGCAGCCAGGGGTTTACTAATGAAAAACTGTTTTTT. Translation: CASSQGFTNEKLFF.

This clone came up once. In nucleotides, the CDR3 is TGTGCAAGTCGCAACACAGGGACCCAGTACTTC. It translates to CASRNTGTQYF. V and J are TRBV12-2 and TRBJ2-5; no check of the table's D call, TRBD1, against the DNA was made. TRBV12-2 is labeled a pseudogene. The CDR3 totals 11 residues.

CDR3: CASRTQGFANVLTF. Written as DNA, the CDR3 is TGTGCCAGCAGGACACAGGGTTTTGCCAACGTCCTGACTTTC. This chain connects TRBV2 to TRBJ2-6, with D maybe TRBD1 (6 bases). The CDR3 runs 14 residues. Between the trimmed V and J ends, which lost 6 bases and 7 bases, there was a span of 13 bases. The germline V gene has CDR1 SNHLY and CDR2 FYNNEI.

The chain joins TRBV6-5 to TRBJ1-1; D perhaps matches TRBD1 (6 bases). The germline V and J ends were trimmed by 1 base and 2 bases, with 11 bases remaining between them. This CDR3 region has 15 residues. Germline assignment: CDR1 MNHEY and CDR2 SVGAGI. The DNA for the CDR3 is TGTGCCAGCAGTTACTTCGGGGGGCTCAACACTGAAGCTTTCTTT. Translated: CASSYFGGLNTEAFF.

The chain combines TRBV6-6 with TRBJ1-5; D is ambiguous. Between the trimmed V and J ends, which lost 5 bases and 5 bases, there was a span of 10 bases. Looked up from germline, CDR1 is MNHNY and CDR2 is SVGAGI (reference sequence). This CDR3 is built from 13 residues. For the CDR3, the DNA is TGTGCCAGCAGTGACGGGAAGGATCAGCCCCAGCATTTT. Translating gives CASSDGKDQPQHF.

The V gene is TRBV6-5, the J gene TRBJ1-2, with TRBD1 matching over 7 bases. Trimming removed 6 bases from V and 2 bases from J; junction bases left unmatched: 3. There are 13 residues in the CDR3. Germline-derived CDR1 and CDR2 are MNHEY and SVGAGI. For the CDR3, the DNA is TGTGCCAGCAGATCGACAGGGAACTATGGCTACACCTTC. Encoded protein: CASRSTGNYGYTF.

The chain uses TRBV18 and TRBJ1-6, with 9 bases lining up with TRBD1. With 0 bases clipped from V and 7 bases from J, the junction kept 10 bases outside the gene matches. This CDR3 region has 18 residues. Looked up from germline, CDR1 is KGHSH and CDR2 is LQKENI. CDR3 nucleotide sequence: TGTGCCAGCTCACCACCGGGGACAGGGAATATTATAAATTCACCCCTCCACTTT. Protein sequence: CASSPPGTGNIINSPLHF.

V and J are TRBV14 and TRBJ1-6; D is ambiguous. Trimming pared 3 bases from V and 6 bases from J, leaving 6 bases between. CDR1 is SGHDN and CDR2 is FVKESK in the germline V gene. The CDR3 is made up of 13 amino acids. Here the CDR3 DNA reads TGTGCCAGCAGCCACGGACCTAATTCACCCCTCCACTTT. This translates into CASSHGPNSPLHF.